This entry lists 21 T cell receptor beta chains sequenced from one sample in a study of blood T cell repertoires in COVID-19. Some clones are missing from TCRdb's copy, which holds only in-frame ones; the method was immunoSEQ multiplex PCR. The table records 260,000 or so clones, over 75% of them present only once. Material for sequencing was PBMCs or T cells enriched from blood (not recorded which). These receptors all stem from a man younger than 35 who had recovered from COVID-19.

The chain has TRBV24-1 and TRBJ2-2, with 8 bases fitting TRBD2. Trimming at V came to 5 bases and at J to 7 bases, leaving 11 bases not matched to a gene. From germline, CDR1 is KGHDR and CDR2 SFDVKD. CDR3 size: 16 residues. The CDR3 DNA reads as TGTGCCACCAGTGCCTTCCCGGGACTAGGTGGCGGGGAGCTGTTTTTT. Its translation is CATSAFPGLGGGELFF.

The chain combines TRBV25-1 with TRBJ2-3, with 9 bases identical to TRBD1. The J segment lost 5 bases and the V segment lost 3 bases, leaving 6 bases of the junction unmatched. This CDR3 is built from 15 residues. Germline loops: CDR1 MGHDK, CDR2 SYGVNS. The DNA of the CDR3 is TGTGCCAGCAGTGACCGGGACAGGGTGATAGATACGCAGTATTTT. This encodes CASSDRDRVIDTQYF.

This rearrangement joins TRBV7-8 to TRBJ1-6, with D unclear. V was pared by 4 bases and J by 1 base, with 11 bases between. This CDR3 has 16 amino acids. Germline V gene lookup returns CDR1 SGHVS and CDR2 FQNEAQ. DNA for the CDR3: TGTGCCAGCAGCTCTTCGGGAGGGTCCTATAATTCACCCCTCCACTTT. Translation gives CASSSSGGSYNSPLHF.

The DNA for the CDR3 is TGTGCCAGCAGCCAAGATCCCGACAGGGCTGGCTACACCTTC. Its protein is CASSQDPDRAGYTF. The chain joins TRBV3-1 (or the pseudogene TRBV3-2) to TRBJ1-2, with 7 bases identical to TRBD1. Trimming at V came to 0 bases and at J to 7 bases, leaving 5 bases not matched to a gene. Per germline, CDR1 LGHDT and CDR2 YNNKEL (reference sequence). The CDR3 extends over 14 amino acids.

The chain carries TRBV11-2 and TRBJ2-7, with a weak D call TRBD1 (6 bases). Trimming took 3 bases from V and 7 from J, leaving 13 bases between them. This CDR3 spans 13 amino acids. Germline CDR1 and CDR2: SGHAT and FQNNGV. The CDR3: CASSFYRVGEQYF. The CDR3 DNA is TGTGCCAGCAGCTTTTACAGGGTTGGGGAGCAGTACTTC.

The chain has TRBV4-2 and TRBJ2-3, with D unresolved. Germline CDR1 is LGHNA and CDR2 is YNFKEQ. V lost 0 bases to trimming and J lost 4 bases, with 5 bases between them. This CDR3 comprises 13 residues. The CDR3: CASSQDPADTQYF. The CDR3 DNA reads TGTGCCAGCAGCCAAGATCCCGCAGATACGCAGTATTTT.

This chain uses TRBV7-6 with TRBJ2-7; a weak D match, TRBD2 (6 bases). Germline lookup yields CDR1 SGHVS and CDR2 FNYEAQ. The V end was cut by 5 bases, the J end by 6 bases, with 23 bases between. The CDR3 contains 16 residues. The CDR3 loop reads CASSTGRLITGGEQYF. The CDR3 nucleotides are TGTGCCAGCAGCACTGGGAGGCTGATCACCGGCGGCGAGCAGTACTTC. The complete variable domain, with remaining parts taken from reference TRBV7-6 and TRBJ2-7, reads GAGVSQSPRYKVTKRGQDVALRCDPISGHVSLYWYRQALGQGPEFLTYFNYEAQQDKSGLPNDRFSAERPEGSISTLTIQRTEQRDSAMYRCASSTGRLITGGEQYFGPGTRLTVT.

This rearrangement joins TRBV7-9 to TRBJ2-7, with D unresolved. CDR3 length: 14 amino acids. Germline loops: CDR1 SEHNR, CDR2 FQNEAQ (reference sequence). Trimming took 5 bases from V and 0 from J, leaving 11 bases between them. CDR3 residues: CASSTRQSSYEQYF. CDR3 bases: TGTGCCAGCAGCACTCGACAAAGCTCCTACGAGCAGTACTTC.

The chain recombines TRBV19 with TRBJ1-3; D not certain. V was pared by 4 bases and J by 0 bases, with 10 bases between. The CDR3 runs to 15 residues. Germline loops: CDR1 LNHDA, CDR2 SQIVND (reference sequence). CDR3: CASSRAADSGNTIYF. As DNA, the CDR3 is TGTGCCAGTAGTAGGGCAGCGGACTCTGGAAACACCATATATTTT.

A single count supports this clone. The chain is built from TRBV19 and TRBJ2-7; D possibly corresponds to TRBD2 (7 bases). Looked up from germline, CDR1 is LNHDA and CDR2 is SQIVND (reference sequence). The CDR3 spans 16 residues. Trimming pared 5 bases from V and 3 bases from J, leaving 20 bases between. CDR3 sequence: CASSPQGGGWVYEQYF. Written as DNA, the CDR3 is TGTGCCAGTAGTCCTCAGGGAGGGGGTTGGGTCTACGAGCAGTACTTC.

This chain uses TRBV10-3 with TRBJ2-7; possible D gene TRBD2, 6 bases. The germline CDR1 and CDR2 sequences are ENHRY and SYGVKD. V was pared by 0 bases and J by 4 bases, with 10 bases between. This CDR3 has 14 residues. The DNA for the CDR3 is TGTGCCATCAGTGAGTCGGACGGGGGTTACGAGCAGTACTTC. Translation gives CAISESDGGYEQYF.

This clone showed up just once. In nucleotides, the CDR3 is TGCGCCAGCAGCCAAGATCCGACTAGTAGGAACATTCAGTACTTC. Its protein is CASSQDPTSRNIQYF. The chain combines TRBV4-1 with TRBJ2-4, with D maybe TRBD2 (6 bases). The CDR3 length is 15 residues. The V and J ends lost 0 bases and 7 bases respectively, with 13 bases between them. Germline V CDR1 and CDR2: MGHRA, YSYEKL.

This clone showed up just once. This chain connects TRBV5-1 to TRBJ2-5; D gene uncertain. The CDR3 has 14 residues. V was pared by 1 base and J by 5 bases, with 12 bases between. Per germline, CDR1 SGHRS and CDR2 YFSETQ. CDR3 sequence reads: CASSLSVALETQYF. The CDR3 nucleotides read TGCGCCAGCAGCTTGTCTGTGGCTTTGGAGACCCAGTACTTC.

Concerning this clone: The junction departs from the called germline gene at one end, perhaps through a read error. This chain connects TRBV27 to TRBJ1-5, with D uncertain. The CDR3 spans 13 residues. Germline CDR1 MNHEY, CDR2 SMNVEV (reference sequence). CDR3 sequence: CASSLSMNQPQHF. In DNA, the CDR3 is TGTGCCAGCAGTCTATCTATGAATCAGCCCCAGCATTTT.

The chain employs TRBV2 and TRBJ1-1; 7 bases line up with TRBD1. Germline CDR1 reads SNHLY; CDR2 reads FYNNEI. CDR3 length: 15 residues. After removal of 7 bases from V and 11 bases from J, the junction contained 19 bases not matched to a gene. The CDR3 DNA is TGTGCCAGCACTCCTACCTCGGAGGGGGCGCTGGGGGCTTTCTTT. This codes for CASTPTSEGALGAFF.

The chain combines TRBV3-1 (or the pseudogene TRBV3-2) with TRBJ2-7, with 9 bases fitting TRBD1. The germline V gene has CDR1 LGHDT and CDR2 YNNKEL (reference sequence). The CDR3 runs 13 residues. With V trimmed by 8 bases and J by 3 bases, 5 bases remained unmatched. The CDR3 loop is CASVGTGLYEQYF. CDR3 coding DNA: TGTGCCAGCGTCGGGACAGGGCTCTACGAGCAGTACTTC.

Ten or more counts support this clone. In DNA form, the CDR3 reads TGTGCCAGCAGTCTAGGACAGGACTCATCACCCCTCCACTTT. Encoded protein: CASSLGQDSSPLHF. The chain recombines TRBV7-9 with TRBJ1-6, with TRBD1 identical over 7 bases. Losses at the gene ends were 6 bases for V and 10 bases for J; bases not matched to a gene: 9. This CDR3 is built from 14 residues. CDR1 is SEHNR, CDR2 FQNEAQ, per germline (reference sequence).

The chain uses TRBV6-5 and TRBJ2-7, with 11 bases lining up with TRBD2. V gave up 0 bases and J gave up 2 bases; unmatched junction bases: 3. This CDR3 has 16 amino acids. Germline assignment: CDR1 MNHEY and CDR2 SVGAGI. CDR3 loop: CASSYSGTSGTYEQYF. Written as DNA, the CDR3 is TGTGCCAGCAGTTACTCGGGGACTAGCGGCACCTACGAGCAGTACTTC.

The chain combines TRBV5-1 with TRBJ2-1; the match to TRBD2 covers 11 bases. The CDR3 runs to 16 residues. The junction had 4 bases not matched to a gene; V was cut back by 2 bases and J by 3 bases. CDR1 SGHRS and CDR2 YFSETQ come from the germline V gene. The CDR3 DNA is TGCGCCAGCAGCTTAACTAGCGGGAGCTACTACAATGAGCAGTTCTTC. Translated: CASSLTSGSYYNEQFF.

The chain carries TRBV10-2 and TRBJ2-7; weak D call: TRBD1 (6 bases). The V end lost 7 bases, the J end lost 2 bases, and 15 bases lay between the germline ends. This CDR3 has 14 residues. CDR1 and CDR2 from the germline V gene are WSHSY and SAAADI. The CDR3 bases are TGCGCCAGCACCCGACAGGTCCCTACCTACGAGCAGTACTTC. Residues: CASTRQVPTYEQYF.

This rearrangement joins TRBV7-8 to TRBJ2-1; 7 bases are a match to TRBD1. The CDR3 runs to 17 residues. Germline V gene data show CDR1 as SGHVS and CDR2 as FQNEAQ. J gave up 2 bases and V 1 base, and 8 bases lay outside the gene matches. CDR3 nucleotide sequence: TGTGCCAGCAGCTTAGAGGTTCGGCAGGGGGCCTACAATGAGCAGTTCTTC. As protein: CASSLEVRQGAYNEQFF.